This T cell receptor (beta chain) stems from a study of post-analysis software for immune sequencing data. Findings and limits, study-wide: Multiple sclerosis patients had significantly lower normalized Chao1 diversity than controls. Included in a set of several TRBV segments more frequent in patients than controls were TRBV5-6, TRBV5-1 and TRBV20-1.

Germline lookup yields CDR1 KGHSH and CDR2 LQKENI. This CDR3 has 15 residues. V shed 2 bases and J shed 0 bases, with 11 bases lying between them. In the case of this clonotype: The antigen is not known.

Unique molecular identifiers had been added to the TCR beta cDNA libraries. TCRdb processed the PCR reads anew with MiXCR; each CDR3 protein has one entry. The table lists hundreds of thousands of distinct CDR3 sequences, approximately 30% of them singletons, with more than 0.55% in the top ten. This chain uses TRBV18 with TRBJ2-7; D uncertain. The specimen was blood. This sequence originates from a girl aged 5-17 years with multiple sclerosis. CDR3: CASSPSPHSSYEQYF. CDR3 coding DNA: TGTGCCAGCTCACCATCGCCCCACAGCTCCTACGAGCAGTACTTC. Looking up the rest from reference TRBV18 and TRBJ2-7 gives the full variable domain: NAGVMQNPRHLVRRRGQEARLRCSPMKGHSHVYWYRQLPEEGLKFMVYLQKENIIDESGMPKERFSAEFPKEGPSILRIQQVVRGDSAAYFCASSPSPHSSYEQYFGPGTRLTVT.